Included here is one TCR beta chain sequence, with context. This sample is drawn from a study of T cells of healthy individuals. CDR3 length: 14 residues. CDR1 MRHNA and CDR2 SNTAGT come from the germline V gene. The trim removed 4 bases at V and 3 bases at J, leaving 5 bases unmatched. A single record per CDR3 protein comes from TCRdb applying MiXCR to the 5' RACE reads. The sample has nearly 100,000 distinct CDR3 sequences, approximately 18% seen once. This sequence was found in a human donor in good health. V gene TRBV6-4 combines with J gene TRBJ1-1; 7 nucleotides align to TRBD1. DNA of the CDR3: TGTGCCAGCAGTGTCCAGGGGGGGGACACTGAAGCTTTCTTT. It is translated as CASSVQGGDTEAFF.